The present T cell receptor beta chain was sequenced within a study of CD8 T cells in Susac syndrome. TCR beta sequencing was performed on blood CD8+ and CD4+ T cells. TEMRA cells were enriched by FACS, while CD8+ and CD4+ T cells were obtained through a negative isolation that was performed magnetically. RNA, at roughly 0.45 to 1 ug, was reverse transcribed with random hexamers. A single record per CDR3 protein comes from TCRdb applying MiXCR to the immunoSEQ multiplex PCR reads. The table shows roughly 200,000 distinct CDR3 sequences, with just under 95% occurring only once. V was pared by 8 bases and J by 4 bases, with 7 bases of the junction left unmatched. The length of the CDR3 is 13 residues. The germline CDR1 and CDR2 sequences are LGHDT and YNNKEL (reference sequence). Regarding the study as a whole: Only a relatively small number of individuals were included in the TCR sequencing and HLA analysis.

About this clonotype itself: The target antigen is unknown.

This receptor was obtained from a human donor with multiple sclerosis. The genes are TRBV3-1 and TRBJ2-7; 8 bases match TRBD2. Sequencing used CD4+ T cells from PBMCs. The CDR3 DNA reads TGTGCCAGCGGCTACGGCGGGGGGTACGAGCAGTACTTC. This translates into CASGYGGGYEQYF.